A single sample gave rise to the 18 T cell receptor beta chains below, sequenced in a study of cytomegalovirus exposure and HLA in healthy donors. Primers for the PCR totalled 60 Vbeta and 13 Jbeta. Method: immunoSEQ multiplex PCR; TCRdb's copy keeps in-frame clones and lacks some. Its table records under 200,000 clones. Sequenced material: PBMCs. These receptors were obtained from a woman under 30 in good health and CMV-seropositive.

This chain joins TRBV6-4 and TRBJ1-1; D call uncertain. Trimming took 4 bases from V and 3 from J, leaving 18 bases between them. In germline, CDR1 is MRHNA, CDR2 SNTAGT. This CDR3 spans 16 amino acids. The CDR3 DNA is TGTGCCAGCAGTGGCCGGGGTTGGGGAAAGGACACTGAAGCTTTCTTT. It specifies CASSGRGWGKDTEAFF.

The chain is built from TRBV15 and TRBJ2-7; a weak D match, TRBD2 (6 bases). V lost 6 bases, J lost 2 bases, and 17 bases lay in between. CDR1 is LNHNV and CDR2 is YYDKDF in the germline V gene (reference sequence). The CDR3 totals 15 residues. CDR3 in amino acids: CATRNTGTHTYEQYF. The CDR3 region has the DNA TGTGCCACCAGGAATACCGGGACTCACACCTACGAGCAGTACTTC. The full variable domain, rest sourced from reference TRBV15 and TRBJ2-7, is DAMVIQNPRYQVTQFGKPVTLSCSQTLNHNVMYWYQQKSSQAPKLLFHYYDKDFNNEADTPDNFQSRRPNTSFCFLDIRSPGLGDTAMYLCATRNTGTHTYEQYFGPGTRLTVT.

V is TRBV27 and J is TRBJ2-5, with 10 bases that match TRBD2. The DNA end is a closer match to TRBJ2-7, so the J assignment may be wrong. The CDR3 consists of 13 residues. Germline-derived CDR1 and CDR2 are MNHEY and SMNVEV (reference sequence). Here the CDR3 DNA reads TGTGCCAGCAGACTAGCGGGAACCTACGAGCAGTACTTC. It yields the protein CASRLAGTYEQYF.

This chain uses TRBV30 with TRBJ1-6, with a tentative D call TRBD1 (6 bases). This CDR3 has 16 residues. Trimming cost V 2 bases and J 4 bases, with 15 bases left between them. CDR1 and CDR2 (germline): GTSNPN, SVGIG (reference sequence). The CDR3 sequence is CAWSLQGRGYNSPLHF. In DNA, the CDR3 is TGTGCCTGGAGTCTACAGGGAAGGGGGTATAATTCACCCCTCCACTTT.

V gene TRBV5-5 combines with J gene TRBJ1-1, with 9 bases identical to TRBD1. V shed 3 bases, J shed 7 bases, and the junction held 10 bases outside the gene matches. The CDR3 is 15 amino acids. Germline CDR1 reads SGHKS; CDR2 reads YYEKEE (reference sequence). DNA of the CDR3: TGTGCCAGCAGCTCGTGGGACAGGGTGGGCAATGAAGCTTTCTTT. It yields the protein CASSSWDRVGNEAFF.

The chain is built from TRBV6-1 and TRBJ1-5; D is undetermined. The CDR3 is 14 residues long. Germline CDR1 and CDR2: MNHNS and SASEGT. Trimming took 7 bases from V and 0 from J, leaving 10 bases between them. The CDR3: CASKDLYSNQPQHF. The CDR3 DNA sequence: TGTGCCAGCAAGGACTTGTATAGCAATCAGCCCCAGCATTTT.

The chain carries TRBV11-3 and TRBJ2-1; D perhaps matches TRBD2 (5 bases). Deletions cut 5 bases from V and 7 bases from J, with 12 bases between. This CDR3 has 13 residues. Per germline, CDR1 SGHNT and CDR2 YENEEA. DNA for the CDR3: TGTGCCAGCAGCCCCAGTGGGAGAAATGAGCAGTTCTTC. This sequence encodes CASSPSGRNEQFF.

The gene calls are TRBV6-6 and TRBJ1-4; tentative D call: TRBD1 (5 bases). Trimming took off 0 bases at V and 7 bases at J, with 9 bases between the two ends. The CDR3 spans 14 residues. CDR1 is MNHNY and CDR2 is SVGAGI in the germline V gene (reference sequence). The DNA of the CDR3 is TGTGCCAGCAGTTACTCTGCGACAGTTGAAAAACTGTTTTTT. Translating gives CASSYSATVEKLFF.

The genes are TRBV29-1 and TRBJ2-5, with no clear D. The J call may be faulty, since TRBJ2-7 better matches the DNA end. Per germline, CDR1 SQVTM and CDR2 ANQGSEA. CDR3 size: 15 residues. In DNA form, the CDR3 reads TGCAGCGTTGCGGCCGGGTCCTTACCGGGTTACGAGCAGTACTTC. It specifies CSVAAGSLPGYEQYF.

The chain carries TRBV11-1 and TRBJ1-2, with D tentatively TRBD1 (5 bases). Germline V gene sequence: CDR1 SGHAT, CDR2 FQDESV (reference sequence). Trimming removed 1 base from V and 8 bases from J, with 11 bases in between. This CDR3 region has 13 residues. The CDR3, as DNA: TGTGCCAGCAGCTTAGACTTGGCAGGGGGCTACACCTTC. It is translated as CASSLDLAGGYTF.

The CDR3 region is CASSRTEGVAFF. In nucleotides, the CDR3 is TGTGCCAGCAGCCGCACCGAGGGAGTAGCTTTCTTT. V is TRBV7-9 and J is TRBJ1-1, with D hard to call. The CDR3 runs 12 residues. V lost 5 bases, J lost 10 bases, and 14 bases lay in between. Germline V gives CDR1 SEHNR, CDR2 FQNEAQ (reference sequence).

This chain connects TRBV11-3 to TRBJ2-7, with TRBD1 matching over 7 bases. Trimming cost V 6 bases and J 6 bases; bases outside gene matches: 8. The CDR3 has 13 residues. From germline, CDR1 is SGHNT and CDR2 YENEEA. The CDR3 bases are TGTGCCAGCAGTCAGGAACAGGGGAGCGAGCAGTACTTC. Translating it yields CASSQEQGSEQYF.

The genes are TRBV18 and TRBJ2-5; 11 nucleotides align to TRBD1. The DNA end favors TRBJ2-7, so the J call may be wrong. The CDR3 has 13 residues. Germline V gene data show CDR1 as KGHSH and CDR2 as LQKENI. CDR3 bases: TGTGCCACTACCGGGACAGGGGGTTACGAGCAGTACTTC. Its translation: CATTGTGGYEQYF.

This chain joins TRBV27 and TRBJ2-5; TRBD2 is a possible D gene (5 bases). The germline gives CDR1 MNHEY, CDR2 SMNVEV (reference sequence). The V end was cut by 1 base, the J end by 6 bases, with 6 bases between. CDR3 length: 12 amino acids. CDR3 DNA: TGTGCCAGCAGTTTATACGGGAAGACCCAGTACTTC. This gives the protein CASSLYGKTQYF.

The CDR3 region is CAWSALAGGGETQYF. The CDR3 bases are TGTGCCTGGAGTGCCTTAGCGGGGGGCGGGGAGACCCAGTACTTC. The chain joins TRBV30 to TRBJ2-5, with 10 positions matching TRBD2. The germline V gene encodes CDR1 GTSNPN and CDR2 SVGIG (reference sequence). The CDR3 extends over 15 amino acids. J lost 5 bases, V lost 1 base, and 7 bases had no gene match.

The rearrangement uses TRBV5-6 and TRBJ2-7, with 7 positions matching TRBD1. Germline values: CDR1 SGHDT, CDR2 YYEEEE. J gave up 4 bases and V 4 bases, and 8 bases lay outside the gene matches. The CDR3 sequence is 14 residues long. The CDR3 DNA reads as TGTGCCAGCAGCACTCCGGGACAGCAATACGAGCAGTACTTC. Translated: CASSTPGQQYEQYF.

This CDR3 is CASSLRTGPNYGYTF. The CDR3 region has the DNA TGTGCCAGCAGCCTTAGGACAGGTCCTAACTATGGCTACACCTTC. The V gene is TRBV9, the J gene TRBJ1-2; 7 nucleotides align to TRBD1. The junction had 6 bases not matched to a gene; V was cut back by 4 bases and J by 0 bases. This CDR3 has 15 amino acids. In germline, CDR1 is SGDLS, CDR2 YYNGEE.

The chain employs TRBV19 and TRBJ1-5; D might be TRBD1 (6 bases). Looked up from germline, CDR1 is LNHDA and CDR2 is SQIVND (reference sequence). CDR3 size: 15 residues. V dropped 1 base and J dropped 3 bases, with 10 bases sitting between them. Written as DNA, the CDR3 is TGTGCCAGTAGTATAGTGCAGGGGTTCAATCAGCCCCAGCATTTT. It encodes CASSIVQGFNQPQHF.